The 9 T cell receptor beta chains listed next were all sequenced from one sample in a study of spatial heterogeneity in lung cancer. TCRdb analysed the 5' RACE reads with MiXCR anew, one entry per CDR3 protein. The sample carries 24,000 or so distinct CDR3 sequences, 6.9% recorded once. Time point denoted: sample taken at primary tumor resection. No cell sorting; template was whole RNA from tumor, lung tissue or PBMC. The source material was PBMCs, sampled at surgery. Source of these receptors: a male donor with early-stage non-small cell lung cancer.

This clonotype was seen ten or more times. This chain uses TRBV2 with TRBJ2-2; 8 bases line up with TRBD2. The CDR3 extends over 14 amino acids. Germline V gene data show CDR1 as SNHLY and CDR2 as FYNNEI. V shed 6 bases, J shed 8 bases, and the junction held 8 bases outside the gene matches. In DNA form, the CDR3 reads TGTGCCAGCAGGGGGACTAGTGTCTCGGGGGAGCTGTTTTTT. Translation: CASRGTSVSGELFF.

This clonotype has ten or more counts. The chain combines TRBV5-4 with TRBJ1-6; 12 bases match TRBD1. The V gene's germline CDR1 is SGHNT and CDR2 YYREEE (reference sequence). The V segment lost 5 bases and the J segment 10 bases; nucleotides outside the gene matches: 4. The CDR3 is 14 residues long. The CDR3 protein is CASSPGQGASPLHF. In nucleotides, the CDR3 is TGTGCCAGCAGTCCGGGACAGGGGGCCTCACCCCTCCACTTT.

This chain uses TRBV6-5 with TRBJ2-3, with D maybe TRBD2 (5 bases). Trimming removed 4 bases from V and 0 bases from J, with 8 bases in between. The CDR3 sequence is 14 residues long. From germline, CDR1 is MNHEY and CDR2 SVGAGI. The CDR3 DNA sequence: TGTGCCAGCAGTTGGCGGACTAGCACAGATACGCAGTATTTT. It is translated as CASSWRTSTDTQYF.

In its sample, this clonotype ranks as medium-sized. The chain uses TRBV10-3 and TRBJ1-2; TRBD1 matches at 8 bases. With 3 bases clipped from V and 5 bases from J, the junction kept 8 bases outside the gene matches. Germline-derived CDR1 and CDR2 are ENHRY and SYGVKD. This CDR3 spans 15 amino acids. CDR3 region: CAISEGPGDRYGYTF. The CDR3 nucleotides read TGTGCCATCAGTGAAGGCCCAGGGGACAGGTATGGCTACACCTTC.

The chain couples TRBV29-1 to TRBJ2-7; tentatively, D is TRBD1 (7 bases). V was cut by 7 bases and J by 5 bases, with 21 bases left in between. Germline CDR1 is SQVTM and CDR2 is ANQGSEA. There are 14 residues in the CDR3. The CDR3 here is CSAKRVQGVHEQYF. The CDR3 DNA follows: TGCAGCGCTAAGCGGGTCCAGGGGGTCCACGAGCAGTACTTC.

The V and J genes are TRBV20-1 and TRBJ2-1; D is unclear. Trimming removed 2 bases at V and 2 bases at J, with 4 bases between. Germline V gene data show CDR1 as DFQATT and CDR2 as SNEGSKA (reference sequence). The CDR3 covers 12 residues. The CDR3 bases are TGCAGTGCTAGACAAACCTACAATGAGCAGTTCTTC. This translates into CSARQTYNEQFF.

The chain has TRBV11-2 and TRBJ2-3; 13 bases match TRBD2. Germline assignment: CDR1 SGHAT and CDR2 FQNNGV. The CDR3 sequence is 17 residues long. V shed 4 bases and J 4 bases; nucleotides not matched to a gene: 8. The CDR3 nucleotides are TGTGCCAGCAGCTCCAGGACTAGCGGGGGAGTGGCAGATACGCAGTATTTT. This encodes CASSSRTSGGVADTQYF.

The chain combines TRBV28 with TRBJ1-2; 8 nucleotides agree with TRBD1. CDR3 length: 12 amino acids. Trimming took 8 bases from V and 6 from J; bases not matched to a gene: 5. The germline CDR1 and CDR2 sequences are MDHEN and SYDVKM. CDR3 region: CASSGQGHGYTF. The DNA of the CDR3 is TGTGCCAGCTCCGGACAGGGTCATGGCTACACCTTC.

This clonotype was detected many times. The chain links TRBV2 to TRBJ2-2; weak D call: TRBD1 (5 bases). Germline V gene lookup returns CDR1 SNHLY and CDR2 FYNNEI. This CDR3 has 13 residues. Trimming took off 4 bases at V and 6 bases at J, with 9 bases between the two ends. The CDR3 DNA is TGTGCCAGCAGTGGGAGCAGGGCCGGGGAGCTGTTTTTT. Translating it yields CASSGSRAGELFF.